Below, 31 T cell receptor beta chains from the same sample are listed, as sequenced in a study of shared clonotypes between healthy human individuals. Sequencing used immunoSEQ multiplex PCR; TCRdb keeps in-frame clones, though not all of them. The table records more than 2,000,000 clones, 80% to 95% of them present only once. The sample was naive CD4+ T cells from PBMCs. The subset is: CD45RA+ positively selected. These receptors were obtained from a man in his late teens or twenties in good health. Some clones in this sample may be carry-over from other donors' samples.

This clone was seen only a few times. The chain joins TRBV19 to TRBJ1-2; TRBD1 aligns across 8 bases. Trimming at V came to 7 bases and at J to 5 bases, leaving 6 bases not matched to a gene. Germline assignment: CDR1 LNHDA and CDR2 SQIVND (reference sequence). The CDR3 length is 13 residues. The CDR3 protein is CASTRTGSYGYTF. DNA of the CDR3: TGTGCCAGTACCCGGACAGGGTCATATGGCTACACCTTC.

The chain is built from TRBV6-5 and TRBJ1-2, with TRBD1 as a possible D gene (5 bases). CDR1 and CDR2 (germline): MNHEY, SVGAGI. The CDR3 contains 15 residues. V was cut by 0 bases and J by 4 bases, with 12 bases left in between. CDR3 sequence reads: CASSYSTAMGYGYTF. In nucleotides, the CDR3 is TGTGCCAGCAGTTACTCGACAGCCATGGGCTATGGCTACACCTTC.

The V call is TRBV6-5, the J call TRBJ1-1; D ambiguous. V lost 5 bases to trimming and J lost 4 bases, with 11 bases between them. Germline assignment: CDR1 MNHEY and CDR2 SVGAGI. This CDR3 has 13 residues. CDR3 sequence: CASSPIEGTEAFF. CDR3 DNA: TGTGCCAGCAGTCCCATAGAGGGCACTGAAGCTTTCTTT.

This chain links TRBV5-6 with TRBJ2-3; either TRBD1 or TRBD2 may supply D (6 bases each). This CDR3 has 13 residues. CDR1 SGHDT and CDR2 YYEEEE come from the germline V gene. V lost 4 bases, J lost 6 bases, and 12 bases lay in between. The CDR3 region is CASSQLGGDTQYF. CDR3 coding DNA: TGTGCCAGCAGCCAGTTGGGGGGCGATACGCAGTATTTT.

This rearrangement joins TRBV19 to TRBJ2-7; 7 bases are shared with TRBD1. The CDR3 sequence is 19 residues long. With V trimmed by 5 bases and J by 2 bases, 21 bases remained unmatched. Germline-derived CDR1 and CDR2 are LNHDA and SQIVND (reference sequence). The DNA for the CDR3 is TGTGCCAGTAGTGCCACGCCCGCTGACAGGGCTGGTCTGGCCTACGAGCAGTACTTC. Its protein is CASSATPADRAGLAYEQYF.

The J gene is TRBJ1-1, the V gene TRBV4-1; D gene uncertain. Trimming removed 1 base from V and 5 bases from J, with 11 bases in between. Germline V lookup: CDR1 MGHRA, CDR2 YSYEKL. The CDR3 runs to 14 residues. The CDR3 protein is CASSQGILWTEAFF. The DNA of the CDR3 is TGCGCCAGCAGCCAAGGGATCTTATGGACTGAAGCTTTCTTT.

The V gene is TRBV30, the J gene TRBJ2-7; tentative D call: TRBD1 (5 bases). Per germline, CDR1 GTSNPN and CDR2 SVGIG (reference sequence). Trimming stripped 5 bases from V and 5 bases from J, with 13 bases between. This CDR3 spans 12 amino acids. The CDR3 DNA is TGTGCCTGGGACCTCGACAGCCACGAGCAGTACTTC. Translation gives CAWDLDSHEQYF. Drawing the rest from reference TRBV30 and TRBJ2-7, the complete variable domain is SQTIHQWPATLVQPVGSPLSLECTVEGTSNPNLYWYRQAAGRGLQLLFYSVGIGQISSEVPQNLSASRPQDRQFILSSKKLLLSDSGFYLCAWDLDSHEQYFGPGTRLTVT.

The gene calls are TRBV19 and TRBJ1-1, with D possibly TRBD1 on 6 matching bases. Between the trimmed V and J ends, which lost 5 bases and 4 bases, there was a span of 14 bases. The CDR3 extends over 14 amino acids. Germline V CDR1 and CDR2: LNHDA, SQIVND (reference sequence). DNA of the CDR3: TGTGCCAGTAGTTATGGGACATGGGGCACTGAAGCTTTCTTT. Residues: CASSYGTWGTEAFF.

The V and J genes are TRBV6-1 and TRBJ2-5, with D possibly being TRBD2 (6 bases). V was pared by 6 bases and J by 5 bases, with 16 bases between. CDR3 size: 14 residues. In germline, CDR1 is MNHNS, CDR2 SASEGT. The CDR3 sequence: CASRDIGGRETQYF. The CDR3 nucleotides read TGTGCCAGCAGGGACATCGGTGGGAGGGAGACCCAGTACTTC.

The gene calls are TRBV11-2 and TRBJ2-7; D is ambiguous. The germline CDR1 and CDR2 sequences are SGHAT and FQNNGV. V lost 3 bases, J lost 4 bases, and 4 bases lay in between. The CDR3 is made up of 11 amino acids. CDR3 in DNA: TGTGCCAGCAGCTTCGAGTACGAGCAGTACTTC. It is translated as CASSFEYEQYF.

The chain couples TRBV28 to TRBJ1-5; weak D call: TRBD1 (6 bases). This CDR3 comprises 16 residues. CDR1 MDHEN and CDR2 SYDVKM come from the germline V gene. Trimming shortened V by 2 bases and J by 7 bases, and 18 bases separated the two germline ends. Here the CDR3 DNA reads TGTGCCAGCAGTTTAAACACAGGGTCTGGGTGGCAGCCCCAGCATTTT. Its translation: CASSLNTGSGWQPQHF.

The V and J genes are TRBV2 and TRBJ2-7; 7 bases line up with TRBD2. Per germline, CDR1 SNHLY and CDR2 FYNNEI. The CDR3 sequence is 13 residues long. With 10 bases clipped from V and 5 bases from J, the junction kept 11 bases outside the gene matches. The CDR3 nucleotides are TGTGCCATCGTTGGCGGGAGTCCCGACGAGCAGTACTTC. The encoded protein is CAIVGGSPDEQYF. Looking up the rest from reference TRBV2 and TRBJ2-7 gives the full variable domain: EPEVTQTPSHQVTQMGQEVILRCVPISNHLYFYWYRQILGQKVEFLVSFYNNEISEKSEIFDDQFSVERPDGSNFTLKIRSTKLEDSAMYFCAIVGGSPDEQYFGPGTRLTVT.

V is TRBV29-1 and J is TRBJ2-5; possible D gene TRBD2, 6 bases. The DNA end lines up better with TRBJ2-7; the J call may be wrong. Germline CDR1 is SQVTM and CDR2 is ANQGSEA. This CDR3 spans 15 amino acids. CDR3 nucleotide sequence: TGCAGCGTCTACTCCGCGGCGGGACGCTCCTACGAGCAGTACTTC. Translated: CSVYSAAGRSYEQYF.

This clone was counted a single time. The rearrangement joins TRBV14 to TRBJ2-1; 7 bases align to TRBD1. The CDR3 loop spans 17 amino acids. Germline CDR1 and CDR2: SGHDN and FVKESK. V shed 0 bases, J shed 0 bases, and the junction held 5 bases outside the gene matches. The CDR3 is CASSQDLTGSSYNEQFF. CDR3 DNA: TGTGCCAGCAGCCAAGATCTGACAGGGAGCTCCTACAATGAGCAGTTCTTC.

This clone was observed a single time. CDR3 residues: CASSWGQGSGNTIYF. CDR3 nucleotides: TGTGCCAGCAGCTGGGGACAGGGATCAGGAAACACCATATATTTT. The J gene is TRBJ1-3, the V gene TRBV28; 9 bases are shared with TRBD1. Germline-derived CDR1 and CDR2 are MDHEN and SYDVKM. Trimming removed 6 bases from V and 4 bases from J; junction bases left unmatched: 7. This CDR3 contains 15 residues.

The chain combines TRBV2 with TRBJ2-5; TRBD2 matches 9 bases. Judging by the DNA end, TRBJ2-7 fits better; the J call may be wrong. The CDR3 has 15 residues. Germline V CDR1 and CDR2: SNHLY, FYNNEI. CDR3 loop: CASSEPGLAHYEQYF. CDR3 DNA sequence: TGTGCCAGCAGTGAACCGGGACTAGCCCACTACGAGCAGTACTTC.

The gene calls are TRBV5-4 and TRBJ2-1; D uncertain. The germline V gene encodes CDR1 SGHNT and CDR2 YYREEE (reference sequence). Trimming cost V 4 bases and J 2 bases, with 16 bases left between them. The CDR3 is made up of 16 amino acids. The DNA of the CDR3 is TGTGCCAGCAGCGTGAATCCGAATTTACCCTACAATGAGCAGTTCTTC. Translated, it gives CASSVNPNLPYNEQFF.

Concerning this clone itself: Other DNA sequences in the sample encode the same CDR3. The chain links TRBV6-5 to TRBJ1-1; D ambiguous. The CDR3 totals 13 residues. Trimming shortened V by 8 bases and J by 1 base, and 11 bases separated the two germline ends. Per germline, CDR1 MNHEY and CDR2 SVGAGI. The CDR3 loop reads CASRRGENTEAFF. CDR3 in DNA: TGTGCCAGCCGTCGCGGGGAGAACACTGAAGCTTTCTTT.

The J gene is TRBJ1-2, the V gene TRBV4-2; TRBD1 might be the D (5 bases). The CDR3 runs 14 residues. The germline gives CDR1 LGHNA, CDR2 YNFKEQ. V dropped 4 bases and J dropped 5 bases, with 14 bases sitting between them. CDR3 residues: CASSLPNGHYGYTF. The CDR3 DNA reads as TGTGCCAGCAGCCTCCCCAATGGACATTATGGCTACACCTTC.

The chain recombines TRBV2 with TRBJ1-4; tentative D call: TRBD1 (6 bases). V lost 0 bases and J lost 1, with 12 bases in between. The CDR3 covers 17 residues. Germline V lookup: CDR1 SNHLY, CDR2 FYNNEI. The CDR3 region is CASSEARGEVTNEKLFF. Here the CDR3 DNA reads TGTGCCAGCAGTGAAGCAAGGGGGGAAGTAACTAATGAAAAACTGTTTTTT.

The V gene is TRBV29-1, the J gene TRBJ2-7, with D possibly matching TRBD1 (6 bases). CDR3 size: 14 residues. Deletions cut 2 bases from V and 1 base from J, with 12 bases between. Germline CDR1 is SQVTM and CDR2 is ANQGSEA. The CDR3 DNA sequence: TGCAGCGTTGAACTGCCAGGGGCGTCCTACGAGCAGTACTTC. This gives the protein CSVELPGASYEQYF.

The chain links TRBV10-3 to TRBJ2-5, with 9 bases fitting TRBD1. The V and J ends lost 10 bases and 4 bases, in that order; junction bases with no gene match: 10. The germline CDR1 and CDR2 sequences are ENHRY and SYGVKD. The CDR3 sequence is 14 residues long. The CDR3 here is CATRTGEGRETQYF. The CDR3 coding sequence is TGTGCCACCCGGACAGGGGAGGGTCGAGAGACCCAGTACTTC.

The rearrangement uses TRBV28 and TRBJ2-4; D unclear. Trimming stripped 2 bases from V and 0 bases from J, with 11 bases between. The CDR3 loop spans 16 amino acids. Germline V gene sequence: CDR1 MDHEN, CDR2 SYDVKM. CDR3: CASSLPPVGAKNIQYF. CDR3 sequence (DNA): TGTGCCAGCAGTTTACCCCCTGTCGGAGCCAAAAACATTCAGTACTTC.

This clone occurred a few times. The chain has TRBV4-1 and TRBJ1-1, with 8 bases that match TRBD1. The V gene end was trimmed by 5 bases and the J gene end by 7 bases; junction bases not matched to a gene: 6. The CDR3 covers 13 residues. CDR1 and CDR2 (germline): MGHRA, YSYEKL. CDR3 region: CASSSGGAFEAFF. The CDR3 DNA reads TGCGCCAGCAGCTCAGGGGGCGCGTTTGAAGCTTTCTTT.

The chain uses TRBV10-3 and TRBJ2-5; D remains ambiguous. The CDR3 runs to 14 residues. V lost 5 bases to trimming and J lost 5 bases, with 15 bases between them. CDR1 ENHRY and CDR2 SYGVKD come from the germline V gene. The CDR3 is CAISKTPDRETQYF. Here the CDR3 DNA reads TGTGCCATCAGTAAAACTCCGGACCGGGAGACCCAGTACTTC.

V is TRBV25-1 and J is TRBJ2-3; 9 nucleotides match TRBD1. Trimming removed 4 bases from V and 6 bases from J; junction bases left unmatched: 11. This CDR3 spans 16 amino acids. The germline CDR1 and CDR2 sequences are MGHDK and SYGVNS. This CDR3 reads CASSVPPGTGMDTQYF. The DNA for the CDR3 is TGTGCCAGCAGTGTTCCCCCCGGGACAGGGATGGATACGCAGTATTTT.

CDR3 protein: CASTLPGLARNEQFF. CDR3 DNA sequence: TGCGCCAGTACTTTGCCGGGACTAGCGAGAAATGAGCAGTTCTTC. The V call is TRBV10-2, the J call TRBJ2-1; TRBD2 aligns across 10 bases. V was clipped by 9 bases and J by 7 bases; unmatched bases: 12. This CDR3 spans 15 amino acids. Germline CDR1 WSHSY, CDR2 SAAADI.

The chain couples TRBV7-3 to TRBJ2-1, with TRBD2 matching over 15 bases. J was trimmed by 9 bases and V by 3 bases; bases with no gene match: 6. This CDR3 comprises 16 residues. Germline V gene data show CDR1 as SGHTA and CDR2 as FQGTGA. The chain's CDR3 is CASSFQGLAGGGEQFF. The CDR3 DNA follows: TGTGCCAGCAGCTTCCAGGGACTAGCGGGAGGAGGTGAGCAGTTCTTC. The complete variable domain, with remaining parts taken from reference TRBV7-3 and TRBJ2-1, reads GAGVSQTPSNKVTEKGKYVELRCDPISGHTALYWYRQSLGQGPEFLIYFQGTGAADDSGLPNDRFFAVRPEGSVSTLKIQRTERGDSAVYLCASSFQGLAGGGEQFFGPGTRLTVL.

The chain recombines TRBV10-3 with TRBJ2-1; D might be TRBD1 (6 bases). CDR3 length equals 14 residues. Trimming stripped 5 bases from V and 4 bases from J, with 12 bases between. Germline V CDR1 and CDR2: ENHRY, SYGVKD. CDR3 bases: TGTGCCATCAGTTATGGGACACTTTACAATGAGCAGTTCTTC. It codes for CAISYGTLYNEQFF.

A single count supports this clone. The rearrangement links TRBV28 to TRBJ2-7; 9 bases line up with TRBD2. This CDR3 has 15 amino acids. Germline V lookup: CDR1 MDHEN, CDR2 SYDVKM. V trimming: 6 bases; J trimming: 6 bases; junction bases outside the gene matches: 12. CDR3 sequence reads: CASRAGTVSGSEQYF. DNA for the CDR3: TGTGCCAGCAGGGCCGGTACGGTTAGCGGGAGCGAGCAGTACTTC. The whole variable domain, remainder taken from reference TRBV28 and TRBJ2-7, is DVKVTQSSRYLVKRTGEKVFLECVQDMDHENMFWYRQDPGLGLRLIYFSYDVKMKEKGDIPEGYSVSREKKERFSLILESASTNQTSMYLCASRAGTVSGSEQYFGPGTRLTVT.

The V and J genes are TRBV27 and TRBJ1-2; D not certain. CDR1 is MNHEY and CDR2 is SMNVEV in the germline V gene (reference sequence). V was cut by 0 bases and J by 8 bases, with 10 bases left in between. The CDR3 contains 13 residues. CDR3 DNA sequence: TGTGCCAGCAGTTTATCCCGGGTTTCGGGCTACACCTTC. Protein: CASSLSRVSGYTF.